The sample holds many counts of the clone carrying this T cell receptor (beta chain). Between the trimmed V and J ends, which lost 6 bases and 8 bases, there was a span of 10 bases. Germline V lookup: CDR1 LNHDA, CDR2 SQIVND (reference sequence). This CDR3 has 11 residues. The data originate from a study of regulatory T cells in long-lasting Graves disease. TCR beta libraries were built with iRepertoire HTBI primers and Arm-PCR of CDR3 regions. MiXCR, run by TCRdb on the multiplex PCR reads, gives a single entry per CDR3 protein. The sample consists of about 220,000 distinct CDR3 sequences, roughly 19% of them appearing once. Documented time point: newly diagnosed GD, antithyroid drugs for less than 3 months. The authors made the TCR library using RNA they extracted from PBMCs. The same data also went into a second study, on T cells in Graves' hyperthyroidism and ophthalmopathy.

The input for sequencing was peripheral blood mononuclear cells (PBMCs), taken at new diagnosis, from a patient treated with antithyroid drugs. This TCR was sampled from a woman in her 30s with Graves disease. The chain is built from TRBV19 and TRBJ1-2; D gene ambiguous. The CDR3 DNA follows: TGTGCCAGTAGAACCGGCCGGGGCTACACCTTC. The encoded protein is CASRTGRGYTF.